The next 30 T cell receptor beta chains were all read from a single sample in a study of early T cells in non-severe SARS-CoV-2 infection. MiXCR, applied by TCRdb to the 5' RACE reads, yields one record per CDR3 protein. Among 45,000 to 65,000 distinct CDR3 sequences listed, roughly 11% were seen once. The sequencing input was whole blood. The receptors here all came from an adult who was a healthcare worker with PCR-confirmed SARS-CoV-2 infection or an uninfected control (not recorded which).

The chain joins TRBV7-3 to TRBJ2-2; no definite D call. CDR1 is SGHTA and CDR2 is FQGTGA in the germline V gene. V was trimmed by 5 bases and J by 1 base, leaving 5 bases between them. The CDR3 is 13 residues long. CDR3 residues: CASSQRNTGELFF. CDR3 sequence (DNA): TGTGCCAGCAGCCAACGGAACACCGGGGAGCTGTTTTTT.

To note about this clonotype: One junction end disagrees with the germline gene, perhaps due to a read error. This chain connects TRBV14 to TRBJ2-4; tentatively, D is TRBD1 (5 bases). Germline-derived CDR1 and CDR2 are SGHDN and FVKESK. The CDR3 is made up of 13 amino acids. CDR3 sequence (DNA): TGTGCCAGCAGCCAAGCAGGGAACATCCATATCGTCTTC. The encoded protein is CASSQAGNIHIVF.

There are many counts of this clonotype. The V gene is TRBV19, the J gene TRBJ1-5, with no clear D. The CDR3 totals 13 residues. Trimming took off 5 bases at V and 3 bases at J, with 8 bases between the two ends. From germline, CDR1 is LNHDA and CDR2 SQIVND (reference sequence). CDR3 coding DNA: TGTGCCAGTAGTGCAGAGACCAATCAGCCCCAGCATTTT. It encodes CASSAETNQPQHF.

This clonotype was picked up many times. The chain couples TRBV5-1 to TRBJ2-5; the D call may be TRBD1 or TRBD2 (5 bases each). This CDR3 contains 14 residues. Trimming left V 0 bases short and J 3 bases short, with 9 bases between. The germline gives CDR1 SGHRS, CDR2 YFSETQ. CDR3 nucleotides: TGCGCCAGCAGCTTGGGGGGGTCAGAAGAGACCCAGTACTTC. This sequence encodes CASSLGGSEETQYF.

This clonotype was detected many times. The chain joins TRBV7-9 to TRBJ2-7; 8 nucleotides match TRBD1. The CDR3 is 17 residues long. With V trimmed by 3 bases and J by 4 bases, 14 bases remained unmatched. Germline assignment: CDR1 SEHNR and CDR2 FQNEAQ (reference sequence). The CDR3 DNA follows: TGTGCCAGCAGCTTTGTAGAAGGGGTGCAGGGGGCGTACGAGCAGTACTTC. This codes for CASSFVEGVQGAYEQYF.

The chain recombines TRBV25-1 with TRBJ1-2, with a possible D match to TRBD1 (5 bases). The CDR3 is 13 residues long. Trimming took 5 bases from V and 6 from J, leaving 13 bases between them. The germline CDR1 and CDR2 sequences are MGHDK and SYGVNS. The CDR3 region has the DNA TGTGCCAGCAGTTTCGGGGCGGCGAATGGCTACACCTTC. It is translated as CASSFGAANGYTF.

This clonotype has a handful of counts. The chain is built from TRBV6-1 and TRBJ1-1, with D perhaps matching TRBD1 (5 bases). V gave up 1 base and J gave up 10 bases, with 22 bases separating them. The V gene's germline CDR1 is MNHNS and CDR2 SASEGT. The CDR3 is 16 amino acids. In DNA, the CDR3 is TGTGCCAGCAGTGAAGGCATGCTAGGGACCGGAGGAAGAGCTTTCTTT. Encoded protein: CASSEGMLGTGGRAFF.

At least ten counts were recorded for this clonotype. This chain connects TRBV6-1 to TRBJ1-5; 10 bases agree with TRBD1. V shed 11 bases and J 5 bases; nucleotides not matched to a gene: 6. The CDR3 length is 13 residues. Germline CDR1 reads MNHNS; CDR2 reads SASEGT. For the CDR3, the DNA is TGTGCCGCGCAGACAGGGGGCCATCAGCCCCAGCATTTT. This codes for CAAQTGGHQPQHF.

Only a few counts were recorded for this clonotype. The chain uses TRBV6-1 and TRBJ2-3; TRBD2 matches 10 bases. The trim removed 5 bases at V and 1 base at J, leaving 6 bases unmatched. Germline V gene sequence: CDR1 MNHNS, CDR2 SASEGT. The CDR3 spans 16 residues. This chain's CDR3 is CASSKMLAGGTDTQYF. The CDR3 coding sequence is TGTGCCAGCAGTAAAATGCTAGCGGGGGGCACAGATACGCAGTATTTT.

This clonotype turned up a few times. DNA for the CDR3: TGCAGCGCGTCGGACGGAGCTTTCTTT. Translated, it gives CSASDGAFF. The chain carries TRBV29-1 and TRBJ1-1, with D unresolved. The CDR3 covers 9 residues. V was pared by 7 bases and J by 10 bases, with 10 bases between. Per germline, CDR1 SQVTM and CDR2 ANQGSEA.

In this sample, this clonotype turned up a few times. The chain has TRBV9 and TRBJ2-3, with TRBD1 as a possible D gene (5 bases). V was clipped by 0 bases and J by 2 bases, with 7 bases between them. CDR3 length: 14 residues. Germline CDR1 reads SGDLS; CDR2 reads YYNGEE. As DNA, the CDR3 is TGTGCCAGCAGCGTAGAGGACACCACAGATACGCAGTATTTT. Its translation is CASSVEDTTDTQYF.

This clonotype was seen a handful of times. A read error may account for a junction end that differs from germline. This CDR3 reads CATSRDSSPPGNF. The CDR3 region has the DNA TGTGCCACCAGCAGAGATAGTAGTCCTCCAGGCAACTTC. The chain joins TRBV15 to TRBJ2-4, with D unresolved. CDR1 is LNHNV, CDR2 YYDKDF, per germline (reference sequence). The CDR3 is made up of 13 amino acids.

The sample holds a few counts of this clonotype. J is TRBJ2-7 and V is TRBV18, with TRBD1 matching 9 bases. This CDR3 has 16 amino acids. V shed 0 bases, J shed 5 bases, and the junction held 8 bases outside the gene matches. The germline gives CDR1 KGHSH, CDR2 LQKENI. In DNA form, the CDR3 reads TGTGCCAGCTCACCACCCCCCGGGACAGGGATCCACGAGCAGTACTTC. This translates into CASSPPPGTGIHEQYF. Together with reference TRBV18 and TRBJ2-7, the CDR3 gives the full variable domain: NAGVMQNPRHLVRRRGQEARLRCSPMKGHSHVYWYRQLPEEGLKFMVYLQKENIIDESGMPKERFSAEFPKEGPSILRIQQVVRGDSAAYFCASSPPPGTGIHEQYFGPGTRLTVT.

CDR3 loop: CASSQYSGGASYNEQFF. The DNA of the CDR3 is TGCGCCAGCAGCCAGTATAGCGGGGGGGCCTCCTACAATGAGCAGTTCTTC. The genes are TRBV4-3 and TRBJ2-1, with TRBD2 matching 11 bases. CDR3 length: 17 residues. Germline CDR1 is LGHNA and CDR2 is YSLEER. Trimming at V came to 3 bases and at J to 0 bases, leaving 4 bases not matched to a gene.

This clonotype was detected ten times or more. The chain is built from TRBV11-2 and TRBJ1-1; D is possibly TRBD1 (5 bases). Trimming removed 0 bases from V and 0 bases from J, with 8 bases in between. The CDR3 is 15 amino acids. Germline V gene lookup returns CDR1 SGHAT and CDR2 FQNNGV. CDR3 residues: CASSLEGGMNTEAFF. Written as DNA, the CDR3 is TGTGCCAGCAGCTTAGAGGGGGGGATGAACACTGAAGCTTTCTTT.

This clonotype was detected many times. The chain links TRBV7-2 to TRBJ1-2, with a possible D match to TRBD1 (6 bases). Trimming removed 0 bases at V and 5 bases at J, with 22 bases between. The CDR3 consists of 18 residues. Per the germline V gene, CDR1 is SGHTA and CDR2 is FQGNSA. CDR3 in amino acids: CASSLAPNPGQGGYGYTF. CDR3 DNA: TGTGCCAGCAGCTTAGCTCCAAATCCGGGTCAAGGGGGTTATGGCTACACCTTC.

This clonotype was recorded many times. The V and J genes are TRBV18 and TRBJ2-7; 7 nucleotides agree with TRBD1. The CDR3 contains 17 residues. The V and J ends lost 0 bases and 2 bases, in that order; junction bases with no gene match: 10. From germline, CDR1 is KGHSH and CDR2 LQKENI. This CDR3 is CASSPPPRTGSPYEQYF. CDR3 bases: TGTGCCAGCTCACCACCCCCTAGGACAGGTAGCCCCTACGAGCAGTACTTC.

The chain employs TRBV10-3 and TRBJ2-1; 15 bases align to TRBD2. V lost 10 bases to trimming and J lost 11 bases; unmatched junction nucleotides: 6. This CDR3 contains 13 residues. CDR1 is ENHRY and CDR2 is SYGVKD in the germline V gene. CDR3 bases: TGTGCCACAGGACTAGCGGGGGGGGCTAAGCAGTTCTTC. Its protein is CATGLAGGAKQFF.

This clonotype was seen many times. The rearrangement joins TRBV11-2 to TRBJ1-2; D unclear. V was shortened by 5 bases and J by 2 bases, with 12 bases between the two germline ends. Germline loops: CDR1 SGHAT, CDR2 FQNNGV. The CDR3 loop spans 14 amino acids. CDR3 sequence: CASSPFTVNYGYTF. DNA of the CDR3: TGTGCCAGCAGCCCTTTCACAGTAAACTATGGCTACACCTTC.

This clonotype was seen repeatedly, ten times or more. At one end, the junction sequence differs from germline, possibly due to a read error. The chain employs TRBV7-7 and TRBJ2-3; D possibly corresponds to TRBD1 (6 bases). CDR1 and CDR2 (germline): SSHAT, FNYEAQ (reference sequence). CDR3 length: 14 amino acids. This CDR3 is CASSSRQDPDTQYF. The CDR3 bases are TGTGCTAGCAGCTCTCGACAGGATCCAGATACGCAGTATTTT.

In its sample, this clonotype ranks as medium-sized (0.01 to 0.1%). The V gene is TRBV10-3, the J gene TRBJ2-7; D unclear. CDR3 length equals 12 residues. Deletions cut 3 bases from V and 1 base from J, with 4 bases between. Germline assignment: CDR1 ENHRY and CDR2 SYGVKD. The CDR3 spells CAISDSSYEQYF. CDR3 in DNA: TGTGCCATCAGTGACAGTTCCTACGAGCAGTACTTC.

The rearrangement joins TRBV3-1 to TRBJ1-6, with unresolved D. V shed 0 bases and J shed 8 bases, with 8 bases lying between them. Germline V gene lookup returns CDR1 LGHDT and CDR2 YNNKEL (reference sequence). This CDR3 is built from 14 residues. The CDR3 sequence is CASSQEARDSPLHF. The CDR3 DNA sequence: TGTGCCAGCAGCCAAGAGGCGAGGGATTCACCCCTCCACTTT.

The J gene is TRBJ2-4, the V gene TRBV7-2; no clear D gene. V lost 7 bases and J 1 base, leaving 11 bases between the germline ends. The CDR3 loop spans 14 amino acids. From germline, CDR1 is SGHTA and CDR2 FQGNSA. The CDR3 nucleotides read TGTGCCAGCACCTTCAATTGGGCCAAAAACATTCAGTACTTC. Translation: CASTFNWAKNIQYF. Using reference TRBV7-2 and TRBJ2-4 for the parts outside the CDR3, the full variable domain is GAGVSQSPSNKVTEKGKDVELRCDPISGHTALYWYRQSLGQGLEFLIYFQGNSAPDKSGLPSDRFSAERTGGSVSTLTIQRTQQEDSAVYLCASTFNWAKNIQYFGAGTRLSVL.

The chain joins TRBV20-1 to TRBJ2-7; possibly TRBD2 for D (6 bases). Looked up from germline, CDR1 is DFQATT and CDR2 is SNEGSKA (reference sequence). The CDR3 sequence is 13 residues long. V lost 7 bases and J lost 0, with 13 bases in between. As DNA, the CDR3 is TGCAGTGGGTCGGGGGTCCACTCCTACGAGCAGTACTTC. It translates to CSGSGVHSYEQYF.

J is TRBJ1-2 and V is TRBV4-2; no clear D. The germline CDR1 and CDR2 sequences are LGHNA and YNFKEQ. The CDR3 loop spans 12 amino acids. Trimming shortened V by 1 base and J by 3 bases, and 3 bases separated the two germline ends. CDR3 amino acids: CASSQGDYGYTF. The CDR3 nucleotides are TGTGCCAGCAGCCAAGGGGACTATGGCTACACCTTC.

This clonotype showed up many times. The chain uses TRBV6-1 and TRBJ1-2; a possible D gene is TRBD1 (6 bases). V lost 3 bases to trimming and J lost 2 bases, with 10 bases between them. CDR3 size: 14 residues. CDR1 is MNHNS, CDR2 SASEGT, per germline. The CDR3 loop reads CASSERQVNYGYTF. The CDR3 nucleotides are TGTGCCAGCAGTGAGAGACAGGTGAACTATGGCTACACCTTC.

This clonotype was counted ten times or more. DNA of the CDR3: TGTGCCAGCAGCTTAGCGAGGGAGACCCAGTACTTC. Protein: CASSLARETQYF. The chain employs TRBV7-9 and TRBJ2-5; D is unresolved. V was pared by 0 bases and J by 5 bases, with 4 bases between. The CDR3 covers 12 residues. Germline assignment: CDR1 SEHNR and CDR2 FQNEAQ (reference sequence).

This clonotype was counted ten times or more. The chain combines TRBV27 with TRBJ2-1; 9 bases match TRBD2. Looked up from germline, CDR1 is MNHEY and CDR2 is SMNVEV (reference sequence). V trimming: 4 bases; J trimming: 6 bases; junction bases outside the gene matches: 4. The CDR3 extends over 14 amino acids. The CDR3 region is CASSSAGGGNEQFF. Written as DNA, the CDR3 is TGTGCCAGCAGTTCCGCGGGGGGGGGCAATGAGCAGTTCTTC.

In this sample, this clonotype turned up a few times. The CDR3, as DNA: TGTGCCAGCAGTTCGGTGGGGTCCGGAAACACTGAAGCTTTCTTT. It encodes CASSSVGSGNTEAFF. V gene TRBV12-3 or TRBV12-4 combines with J gene TRBJ1-1; D remains ambiguous. V lost 4 bases and J 2 bases, leaving 14 bases between the germline ends. The CDR3 length is 15 residues.

On this clonotype: Possible read error: a much larger clone is one base away. The DNA of the CDR3 is TGTGCCAGCAGCTTAGGCTGGAGCGGGGGCAATGAGCAGATCTTC. Protein sequence: CASSLGWSGGNEQIF. The V and J genes are TRBV7-2 and TRBJ2-1; 8 positions agree with TRBD2. The CDR3 loop spans 15 amino acids. CDR1 is SGHTA, CDR2 FQGNSA, per germline.